This TCR beta chain was obtained from a study of blood T cell repertoires in COVID-19. The CDR3 loop spans 14 amino acids. V was pared by 2 bases and J by 0 bases, with 4 bases of the junction left unmatched. CDR1 and CDR2 from the germline V gene are SQVTM and ANQGSEA. Enrolled through a virtual design, the participants were between about 18 and 89 years of age and came from fewer than 30 US areas. The assay was immunoSEQ multiplex PCR, and TCRdb's table has in-frame clones only and misses some. The table shows 400,000 to 550,000 clones, with roughly nine tenths occurring only once. The sequenced material came from PBMCs or T cells enriched from blood (not recorded which). The source of this sequence is a young woman with acute COVID-19. The chain links TRBV29-1 to TRBJ2-7, with 7 bases that match TRBD1. The DNA of the CDR3 is TGCAGCGTTGAACCTAGGGACAGCTCCTACGAGCAGTACTTC. Translated, it gives CSVEPRDSSYEQYF.